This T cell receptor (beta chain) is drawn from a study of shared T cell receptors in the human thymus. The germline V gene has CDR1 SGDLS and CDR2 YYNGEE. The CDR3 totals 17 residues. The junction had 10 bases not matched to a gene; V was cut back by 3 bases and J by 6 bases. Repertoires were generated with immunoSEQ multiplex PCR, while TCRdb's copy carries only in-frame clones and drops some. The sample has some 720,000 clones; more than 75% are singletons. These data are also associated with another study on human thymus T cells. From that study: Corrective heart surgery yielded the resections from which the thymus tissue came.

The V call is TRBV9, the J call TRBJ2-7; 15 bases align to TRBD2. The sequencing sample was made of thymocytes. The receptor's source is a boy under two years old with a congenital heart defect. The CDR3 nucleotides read TGTGCCAGCAGCGAAGGACTAGCGGGAGGGCCGCGGGGCGAGCAGTACTTC. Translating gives CASSEGLAGGPRGEQYF.